This entry concerns a single T cell receptor (beta chain). Its antigen is currently unknown. The source of the sample is a study of radiation and T cells in renal cell carcinoma. Trimming pared 0 bases from V and 7 bases from J, leaving 8 bases between. CDR3 length equals 13 residues. Per germline, CDR1 SGHKS and CDR2 YYEKEE (reference sequence). General observations from the study: Compared with controls, irradiated tumors had more, larger dominant CDR3 motifs. Irradiated tumors had higher TCR clonality than control tumors. Pretreatment tumor biopsies were lacking, so baseline clonotypes are unknown.

Described treatment: 15 Gy SBRT to primary tumor, nephrectomy 4 weeks later. Repertoires were generated with immunoSEQ multiplex PCR, while TCRdb's copy carries only in-frame clones and drops some. The sample includes almost 20,000 clones, 60% to 75% seen only once; the top ten take 9.5% to 15%. V usage is TRBV5-5 and J usage is TRBJ2-1; D remains unclear. Sequenced material: tumor tissue, taken from a patient whose treatment included radiotherapy and nephrectomy. The source is a woman aged 70-85 years with renal cell carcinoma. The CDR3 region is CASSLDVPNEQFF. CDR3 bases: TGTGCCAGCAGCTTGGATGTGCCGAATGAGCAGTTCTTC.